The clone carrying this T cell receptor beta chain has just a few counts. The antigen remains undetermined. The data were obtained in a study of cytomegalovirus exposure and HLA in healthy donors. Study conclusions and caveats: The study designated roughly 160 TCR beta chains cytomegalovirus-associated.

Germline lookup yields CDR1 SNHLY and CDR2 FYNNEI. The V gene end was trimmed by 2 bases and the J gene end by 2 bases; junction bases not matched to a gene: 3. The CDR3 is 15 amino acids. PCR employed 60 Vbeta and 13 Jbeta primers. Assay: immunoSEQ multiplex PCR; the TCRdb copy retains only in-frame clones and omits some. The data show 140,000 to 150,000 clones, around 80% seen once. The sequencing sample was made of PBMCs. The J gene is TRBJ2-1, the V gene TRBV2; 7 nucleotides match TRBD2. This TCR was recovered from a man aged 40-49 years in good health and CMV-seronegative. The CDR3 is CASSETGGTYNEQFF. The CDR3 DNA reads TGTGCCAGCAGTGAAACCGGGGGGACCTACAATGAGCAGTTCTTC.